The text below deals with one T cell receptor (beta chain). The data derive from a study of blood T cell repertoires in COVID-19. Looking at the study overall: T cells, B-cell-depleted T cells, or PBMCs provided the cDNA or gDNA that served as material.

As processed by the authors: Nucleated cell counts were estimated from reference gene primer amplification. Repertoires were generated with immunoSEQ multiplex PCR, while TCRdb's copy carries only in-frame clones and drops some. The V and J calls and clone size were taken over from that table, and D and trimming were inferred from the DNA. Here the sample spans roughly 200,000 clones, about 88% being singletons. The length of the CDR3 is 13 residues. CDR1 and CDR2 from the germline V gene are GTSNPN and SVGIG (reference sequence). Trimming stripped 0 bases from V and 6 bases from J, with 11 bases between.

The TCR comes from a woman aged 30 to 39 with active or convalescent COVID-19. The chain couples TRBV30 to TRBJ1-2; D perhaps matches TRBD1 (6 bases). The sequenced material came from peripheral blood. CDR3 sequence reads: CAWSVTGIHGYTF. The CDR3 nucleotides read TGTGCCTGGAGTGTAACAGGGATCCATGGCTACACCTTC.